Given below is one TCR beta chain in context. The antigen remains unidentified. This record comes from a study of OX40 agonist ivuxolimab in advanced cancers. Study-wide results and limits: At 0.1 to 3.0 mg/kg, clonal expansion of CD4+ and CD8+ blood T cells had occurred by week 6.

V was cut by 5 bases and J by 7 bases, with 21 bases left in between. The CDR3 covers 14 residues. Per the germline V gene, CDR1 is SQVTM and CDR2 is ANQGSEA. Clones were sequenced by immunoSEQ multiplex PCR, and TCRdb holds only the in-frame ones, with some missing. The profile shows approximately 80,000 clones, roughly 90% of them singletons. The receptor was isolated from an adult with an advanced solid tumor such as melanoma, head and neck, liver or kidney cancer. The chain carries TRBV29-1 and TRBJ2-7; no clear D gene. The sample was CD4+ or CD8+ T cells sorted from blood, taken in a trial of the OX40 agonist ivuxolimab. CDR3 loop: CSVSLVWGSWEQYF. The CDR3 nucleotides are TGCAGCGTTAGTCTGGTTTGGGGATCTTGGGAGCAGTACTTC.